This is a list of T cell receptor beta chains from one sample in a study of cytomegalovirus exposure and HLA in healthy donors. Clones were read by immunoSEQ multiplex PCR, and TCRdb kept only the in-frame ones, dropping some. There are around 220,000 clones in the sample; about 75% occur only once, and under 2% lies in the top ten. Sequencing was performed on PBMCs. These TCRs come from a woman aged 30 to 39 in good health and CMV-seronegative. Each CDR3 is given without its conserved first and last residue. Not all rows give a size; the values are once, few, many and, for expanded clones, a class.

V gene	clone size	J gene	CDR3 protein
TRBV7-3	.	TRBJ1-1	ASSYTGLTEAF
TRBV9	.	TRBJ1-5	ASSRGVSNQPQH
TRBV5-6	.	TRBJ1-2	ASSLGTGGTGYT
TRBV9	.	TRBJ2-1	ASSVTPDRLYNEQF
TRBV10-3	.	TRBJ1-1	AISPTGDTEAF
TRBV10-3	once	TRBJ1-3	AISTGVGGNTIY
TRBV11-3	.	TRBJ1-2	ASSLDGGGYGYT
TRBV21-1	.	TRBJ2-2	ASNRLRGGANTGELF
TRBV30	once	TRBJ1-6	AWSTQGLGSPLH
TRBV11-3	.	TRBJ1-6	ASQKGTEDSPLH
TRBV27	medium-sized	TRBJ1-1	ASSLTGTEAF
TRBV5-1	.	TRBJ1-1	ASSLGTGADTEAF
TRBV5-5	once	TRBJ1-3	ASSLGASGNTIY
TRBV4-1	.	TRBJ1-6	ASSQEEGYNSPLH
TRBV5-1	.	TRBJ2-3	ASSLPGDTQY
TRBV14	.	TRBJ2-6	ASSQDLISGANVLT
TRBV9	.	TRBJ2-1	ASSVALDRGQNEQF
TRBV11-3	.	TRBJ2-1	DSSLPTSGASYNEQF
TRBV11-2	.	TRBJ2-7	ASSFLVSGYEQY
TRBV7-9	.	TRBJ2-7	ASSLRGQGVYEQY
TRBV30	.	TRBJ1-1	AWSNGQFMNTEAF
TRBV7-3	many	TRBJ1-1	ASSITIEHEAF
TRBV7-8	once	TRBJ1-1	ASSAGRINTEAF
TRBV11-2	.	TRBJ2-7	ASSLGTGAYEQY
TRBV6-1	.	TRBJ1-6	ARIAGVGNSPLH
TRBV5-6	.	TRBJ2-3	ASSSSGRAGDTQY
TRBV6-5	.	TRBJ2-3	ASRFSESTDTQY
TRBV2	.	TRBJ1-2	ASSDRSRYT
TRBV7-3	.	TRBJ2-1	ASSLLSGSYNEQF
TRBV19	.	TRBJ2-2	ASRGLAGGSGELF
TRBV29-1	.	TRBJ1-2	SVADRSNYGYT
TRBV5-4	.	TRBJ2-7	ASSWDRGVVQY
TRBV5-1	few	TRBJ2-7	ASRIREQYEQY
TRBV6-6	.	TRBJ2-2	ASGDHRRTGELF
TRBV10-3	.	TRBJ2-6	AISESSPGANVLT
TRBV7-3	once	TRBJ2-7	ASPTSGRSYEQY
TRBV11-3	.	TRBJ1-6	ASSPSRGSSPLH
TRBV7-8	.	TRBJ1-1	ASTIGRGSRIEAF
TRBV7-9	.	TRBJ2-7	SSSGHQGLAGQQY
TRBV7-9	.	TRBJ2-7	ASSQDTALYEQY
TRBV6-1	.	TRBJ2-7	ASSPGTGVYEQY
TRBV6-5	.	TRBJ1-1	ASRGGGEGNTEAF
TRBV5-6	.	TRBJ2-7	ASSLGGQGIYEQY
TRBV6-4	.	TRBJ2-2	ASTDGLVYGQANTGELF
TRBV19	once	TRBJ1-4	ASSIRGTNEKLF
TRBV2	.	TRBJ2-5	ASRATGARGETQY
TRBV5-1	.	TRBJ2-2	ASSLAGGAPGELF
TRBV5-8	.	TRBJ1-3	ASSYPGGTDTIY
TRBV5-1	.	TRBJ1-4	ASSLLAGERTNEKLF
TRBV19	.	TRBJ1-1	ASGNGDLLDTEAF
TRBV18	.	TRBJ2-7	ASSPQTGGIYEQY